The sequence of this T cell receptor (beta chain) was determined in a study of blood T cells in healthy people across ages. It was with a sample-barcoded 5' primer and a J-beta primer mix that a second PCR of about 7 to 12 cycles was run. One entry per CDR3 protein results from TCRdb running MiXCR on the 5' RACE reads. The sample holds approximately 1.5 million distinct CDR3 sequences, under 55% seen once. In this sample, this clonotype turned up a few times. The J segment lost 11 bases and the V segment lost 5 bases, leaving 13 bases of the junction unmatched. This CDR3 is 15 amino acids long. Germline CDR1 and CDR2: KGHDR and SFDVKD.

Material: blood. The sequence derives from a woman between 18 and 29 years old in good health. V and J are TRBV24-1 and TRBJ2-5; 10 positions match TRBD1. The CDR3 DNA reads as TGTGCCACCAGTGCACCGGGACAGGGGTCGGCTGAGCAGTACTTC. This translates into CATSAPGQGSAEQYF.